This TCR beta chain was sequenced during a study of blood T cell repertoires in COVID-19. Turning to the study itself: Samples came from the United States, Italy and Spain, spanning acute and convalescent COVID-19. The cDNA or gDNA used as material had been derived from T cells, B-cell-depleted T cells, or PBMCs.

In the original workflow: By means of reference gene primer amplification, nucleated cell counts were estimated. Assay used: immunoSEQ multiplex PCR; TCRdb lists only in-frame clones, some missing. V, J and clone size reflect that table, while D and trimming were determined from the DNA. Of about 50,000 clones listed, around 80% were seen once; the top ten hold 16%. Trimming took off 6 bases at V and 8 bases at J, with 19 bases between the two ends. The CDR3 consists of 14 residues. CDR1 LNHDA and CDR2 SQIVND come from the germline V gene (reference sequence). The sample was peripheral blood. This clonotype was sampled from a man in his forties or fifties with acute or convalescent COVID-19. V and J are TRBV19 and TRBJ1-1; unclear D gene. For the CDR3, the DNA is TGTGCCAGTAGACCCTTCTCTGGACTCCCCGAAGCTTTCTTT. Amino acid sequence: CASRPFSGLPEAFF.